This entry is about one T cell receptor (beta chain). Its antigen is unidentified. It was via CD45RO/CCR7/CD25/CD127/CD95/CD27 that CD4+ naive, central memory, regulatory and stem cell-like memory cells were sorted. Expressed TCRB transcripts were sequenced because the entire RNA isolate underwent reverse transcription. Only in-frame clones appear in the TCRdb table, and some are missing; sequencing was by immunoSEQ multiplex PCR. This table has about 290,000 clones, approximately 8.1% appearing once. Germline V CDR1 and CDR2: GTSNPN, SVGIG (reference sequence). With 4 bases removed from V and 4 bases from J, the gap between germline ends came to 14 bases. The CDR3 spans 14 residues. This entry comes from a study of beta chain features in type 1 diabetes. Findings and caveats of the study: Over-representation of high TCR-expressing cells was a possible consequence of cDNA sequencing. Across all four CD4+ subsets, people with type 1 diabetes showed modestly shorter TCRB CDR3s.

The sequenced material came from central memory CD4+ T cells from blood. The receptor comes from a woman aged 18 to 35 in good health. J is TRBJ1-3 and V is TRBV30; D perhaps matches TRBD1 (5 bases). In nucleotides, the CDR3 is TGTGCCTGGATTTGGGGACCAGGAGGAAACACCATATATTTT. This sequence encodes CAWIWGPGGNTIYF.